This T cell receptor beta chain was documented in a study of beta chain features in type 1 diabetes. Study overall: Summed over all samples, the examined sorted cells came to under 110,000,000.

This clone was observed a handful of times. What it binds is not known. The study, taken as a whole, reports: PCR, the amplification step, might favor shorter templates, equally in patients and controls. Type 1 diabetes patients showed fewer insertions and more deletions at VDJ junctions.

The investigators reverse transcribed all of the isolated RNA, so they sequenced expressed TCRB transcripts. Assay: immunoSEQ multiplex PCR; the TCRdb copy retains only in-frame clones and omits some. The sample shows a few hundred thousand clones, 15% to 20% of them seen only once. V was clipped by 6 bases and J by 5 bases, with 17 bases between them. Per germline, CDR1 SQVTM and CDR2 ANQGSEA. There are 14 residues in the CDR3. The origin of this receptor is a woman under 30 in good health. Sequenced: naive CD4+ T cells from blood. The chain has TRBV29-1 and TRBJ2-1, with D perhaps matching TRBD2 (6 bases). The CDR3 nucleotides read TGCAGCGTATGCCGGGCTAGCGCAAACAATGAGCAGTTCTTC. It is translated as CSVCRASANNEQFF.